This TCR delta chain was identified during a study of gamma-delta chains in newborns, infants, children. Study details: Polyclonal expansion of innate γδ T cells after birth follows microbial exposure.

The CDR3 has 21 residues. Germline CDR1 and CDR2: NSMFDY and ISSIKDK. TCRdb processed the reads again with the CATT caller. In the table there are roughly 4,400 delta-chain clones, around 40% of which are singletons. A few counts support this clone. One end of the junction does not line up with germline, which may come from a read error. This specimen includes other DNA sequences encoding the same CDR3. The sample taken for sequencing was blood. The clonotype originates from a child who received the measles vaccine. V and J are TRAV29/DV5 and TRDJ1; TRDD3 matches at 13 bases. The CDR3 nucleotides read TGTGCGGCAAACTCGGTTCGGGGTACTGGGGGATACGCGGGGTACACCGATAAACTCATCTTT. Protein product: CAANSVRGTGGYAGYTDKLIF.